The entry below describes one TCR beta chain. This sample is drawn from a study of control samples from healthy donors and cancer patients. V shed 4 bases and J 4 bases; nucleotides not matched to a gene: 9. Germline-derived CDR1 and CDR2 are SGHNT and YYREEE (reference sequence). The CDR3 sequence is 16 residues long. TCRdb's copy holds only in-frame clones and misses some; the assay was immunoSEQ multiplex PCR. This table has over 110,000 clones, about 85% appearing once. This clonotype was sampled from a woman aged 25-40 years in good health. The sequenced sample consisted of blood. The rearrangement uses TRBV5-4 and TRBJ2-3, with 10 bases lining up with TRBD2. For the CDR3, the DNA is TGTGCCAGCAGCGCCCTAGCGGGAGTATCCCCAGATACGCAGTATTTT. Residues: CASSALAGVSPDTQYF.